A single sample gave rise to the 5 T cell receptor beta chains below, sequenced in a study of blood T cells in healthy people across ages. With a J-beta primer mix and a sample-barcoded 5' primer, a second PCR ran 7 to 11 cycles. TCRdb fed the 5' RACE reads into MiXCR, producing one record per CDR3 protein. The sample has some 1,000,000 distinct CDR3 sequences, approximately 25% seen once. These data were likewise used in another study, on T cells of mothers and their children.

The sequenced sample consisted of blood. These receptors all stem from a girl under 10 years old in good health.

The V and J genes are TRBV20-1 and TRBJ2-1, with a possible D match to TRBD1 (5 bases). Deletions cut 5 bases from V and 10 bases from J, with 15 bases between. The CDR3 runs to 12 residues. Germline V CDR1 and CDR2: DFQATT, SNEGSKA (reference sequence). This CDR3 is CSAQIRGREQFF. For the CDR3, the DNA is TGCAGTGCTCAAATAAGGGGTAGAGAGCAGTTCTTC.

This chain links TRBV27 with TRBJ1-1; 7 bases are shared with TRBD1. This CDR3 region has 17 residues. CDR1 is MNHEY and CDR2 is SMNVEV in the germline V gene (reference sequence). V shed 5 bases and J 4 bases; nucleotides not matched to a gene: 16. The CDR3, as DNA: TGTGCCAGCAGTAAAAAGGGGGCCTCCAAACTGGGCACTGAAGCTTTCTTT. This sequence encodes CASSKKGASKLGTEAFF.

V and J are TRBV12-3 or TRBV12-4 and TRBJ2-5; 9 bases match TRBD1. The CDR3 length is 14 residues. V was clipped by 5 bases and J by 4 bases; unmatched bases: 5. CDR3 DNA sequence: TGTGCCAGCAGTGCTCCGGGACAGGGAGAGACCCAGTACTTC. Translating it yields CASSAPGQGETQYF.

The chain recombines TRBV4-1 with TRBJ2-1; D gene unclear. The DNA end lines up better with TRBJ2-5; the J call may be wrong. This CDR3 is 14 amino acids long. Looked up from germline, CDR1 is MGHRA and CDR2 is YSYEKL. The CDR3 reads CASSQVGLPETQYF. CDR3 in DNA: TGCGCCAGCAGCCAAGTCGGCCTTCCGGAGACCCAGTACTTC.

Turning to this clonotype: One junction end disagrees with the germline gene, perhaps due to a read error. The rearrangement joins TRBV5-1 to TRBJ2-5, with D perhaps assigned TRBD1 or TRBD2 (6 bases each). Per the germline V gene, CDR1 is SGHRS and CDR2 is YFSETQ. The CDR3 covers 15 residues. CDR3 in DNA: TGCACCAGCAGCTTGCTTGGGGGGCTCCAAGAGACCCAGTACTTC. Translated, it gives CTSSLLGGLQETQYF.